Below, one T cell receptor (beta chain) is given with its context. Its antigen is not known. Treatment of the sample: 15 to 20 received Ad26.COV2.S at low or high dose, single or two shots; about 5 received placebo; per-sample allocation not given. The investigators took samples on day 63 after the first vaccine or placebo injection. This entry is derived from a study of Ad26.COV2.S vaccination and SARS-CoV-2 variants. About the study: Intramuscular Ad26.COV2.S at 5x10^10 or 1x10^11 viral particles.

Whole-study results and caveats: Substantial response breadth was reportedly seen for spike-specific CD8+ and CD4+ T cells after vaccination.

Sequencing was performed with immunoSEQ multiplex PCR; in TCRdb, only in-frame clones are kept and a portion is missing. The sample holds roughly 460,000 clones, 80% to 90% seen once. This TCR derives from a person between 18 and 59 years old who received the Ad26.COV2.S COVID-19 vaccine or a placebo. Material: peripheral blood, obtained in a trial of Ad26.COV2.S vaccine versus placebo.

The chain's CDR3 is CASSPGGSLAGVYEQFF. For the CDR3, the DNA is TGTGCCAGCAGTCCGGGCGGGAGTCTAGCGGGAGTGTATGAGCAGTTCTTC. The V and J genes are TRBV27 and TRBJ2-1; 10 positions agree with TRBD2. The CDR3 has 17 amino acids. V was clipped by 5 bases and J by 8 bases; unmatched bases: 15. Germline CDR1 MNHEY, CDR2 SMNVEV (reference sequence).